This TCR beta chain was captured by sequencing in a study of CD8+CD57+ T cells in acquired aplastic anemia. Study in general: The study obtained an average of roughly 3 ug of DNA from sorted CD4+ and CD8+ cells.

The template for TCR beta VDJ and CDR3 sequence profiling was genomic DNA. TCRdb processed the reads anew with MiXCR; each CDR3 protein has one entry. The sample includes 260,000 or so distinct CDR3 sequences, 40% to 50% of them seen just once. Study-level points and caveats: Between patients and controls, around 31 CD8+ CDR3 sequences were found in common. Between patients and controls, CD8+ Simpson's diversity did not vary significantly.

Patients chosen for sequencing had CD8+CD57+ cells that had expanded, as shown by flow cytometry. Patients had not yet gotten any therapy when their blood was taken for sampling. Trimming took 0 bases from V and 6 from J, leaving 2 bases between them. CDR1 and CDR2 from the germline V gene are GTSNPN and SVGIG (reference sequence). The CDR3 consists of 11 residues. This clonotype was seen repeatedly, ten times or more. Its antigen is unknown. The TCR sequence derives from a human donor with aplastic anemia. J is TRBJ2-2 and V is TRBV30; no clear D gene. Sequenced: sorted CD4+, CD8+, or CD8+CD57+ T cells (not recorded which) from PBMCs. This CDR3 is CAWSVAGELFF. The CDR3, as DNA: TGTGCCTGGAGTGTAGCCGGGGAGCTGTTTTTT.